Presented here are 8 T cell receptor beta chains from one specimen sequenced in a study of blood T cell repertoires in COVID-19. The protocol was immunoSEQ multiplex PCR, while the TCRdb copy is restricted to in-frame clones and leaves out a portion. Of about 440,000 clones in the sample, 75% to 90% are singletons; the top ten hold roughly 4%. Sequencing was done on a sample of peripheral blood. These receptors were taken from a woman aged 25 to 39 with acute or convalescent COVID-19.

The gene calls are TRBV5-1 and TRBJ2-3; no reliable D call. The germline V gene has CDR1 SGHRS and CDR2 YFSETQ. The CDR3 loop spans 12 amino acids. V gave up 4 bases and J gave up 5 bases, with 8 bases separating them. The CDR3 DNA reads as TGCGCCAGCAGCCTGATGCGAGATACGCAGTATTTT. This translates into CASSLMRDTQYF.

The chain combines TRBV5-6 with TRBJ2-7, with a possible D match to TRBD1 (7 bases). Germline lookup yields CDR1 SGHDT and CDR2 YYEEEE. The length of the CDR3 is 15 residues. V was cut by 2 bases and J by 3 bases, with 15 bases left in between. The CDR3 DNA reads as TGTGCCAGCAGCTTTCTGTCAGGGGGACTCTACGAGCAGTACTTC. It is translated as CASSFLSGGLYEQYF.

The CDR3 reads CASSFGWDSNEQFF. The CDR3 bases are TGTGCCAGCAGCTTCGGGTGGGACAGCAATGAGCAGTTCTTC. This sequence joins TRBV7-9 and TRBJ2-1, with 7 bases lining up with TRBD1. This CDR3 is 14 amino acids long. With V trimmed by 3 bases and J by 6 bases, 5 bases remained unmatched. CDR1 is SEHNR and CDR2 is FQNEAQ in the germline V gene (reference sequence).

This sequence joins TRBV28 and TRBJ2-3, with a weak D call TRBD2 (5 bases). V lost 3 bases to trimming and J lost 0 bases, with 10 bases between them. Germline CDR1 reads MDHEN; CDR2 reads SYDVKM. The CDR3 runs to 15 residues. The CDR3 DNA reads TGTGCCAGCAGTTTTCAGCGGACTAGCACAGATACGCAGTATTTT. It specifies CASSFQRTSTDTQYF.

This clone was picked up one time. The chain has TRBV19 and TRBJ1-2; 7 bases map to TRBD1. The length of the CDR3 is 16 residues. Trimming removed 5 bases from V and 8 bases from J; junction bases left unmatched: 17. Germline V gene sequence: CDR1 LNHDA, CDR2 SQIVND (reference sequence). The chain's CDR3 is CASSPKNNRGIGGYTF. In DNA form, the CDR3 reads TGTGCCAGTAGTCCTAAAAACAACAGGGGAATCGGGGGCTACACCTTC. Full variable domain (missing parts from reference TRBV19 and TRBJ1-2): DGGITQSPKYLFRKEGQNVTLSCEQNLNHDAMYWYRQDPGQGLRLIYYSQIVNDFQKGDIAEGYSVSREKKESFPLTVTSAQKNPTAFYLCASSPKNNRGIGGYTFGSGTRLTVV.

V usage is TRBV29-1 and J usage is TRBJ1-1; D is unresolved. Germline loops: CDR1 SQVTM, CDR2 ANQGSEA. Trimming pared 2 bases from V and 4 bases from J, leaving 11 bases between. CDR3 size: 13 residues. CDR3 sequence (DNA): TGCAGCGTTGAAAGGGAGGTGGGCACTGAAGCTTTCTTT. It translates to CSVEREVGTEAFF.

The rearrangement links TRBV27 to TRBJ2-1; 11 positions agree with TRBD2. From germline, CDR1 is MNHEY and CDR2 SMNVEV (reference sequence). CDR3 length: 16 residues. Trimming took 5 bases from V and 2 from J; bases not matched to a gene: 5. CDR3 amino acids: CASSRLAGGPYNEQFF. CDR3 nucleotide sequence: TGTGCCAGCAGTCGCTTAGCGGGGGGGCCCTACAATGAGCAGTTCTTC.

The chain recombines TRBV6-2 or TRBV6-3 with TRBJ1-6, with D maybe TRBD1 (5 bases). CDR1 is MNHEY, CDR2 SVGEGT, per germline. There are 16 residues in the CDR3. The V and J ends lost 4 bases and 7 bases respectively, with 17 bases between them. CDR3 protein: CASSSSSLGANSPLHF. The CDR3 DNA is TGTGCCAGCAGTTCATCGAGTTTAGGGGCCAATTCACCCCTCCACTTT.